These 17 T cell receptor beta chains were all obtained from the same sample, sequenced in a study of cytomegalovirus exposure and HLA in healthy donors. With 60 Vbeta and 13 Jbeta primers, the PCR was carried out. Libraries were prepared by immunoSEQ multiplex PCR; TCRdb keeps only in-frame clonotypes and omits some of them. The top ten clones hold around 5% of a sample with roughly 97,000 clones, roughly 72% of them seen once. Sequencing was performed on PBMCs. All receptors come from a woman in her late teens or twenties in good health and CMV-seropositive.

This clone has more than one count but fewer than ten. The chain combines TRBV2 with TRBJ1-4, with TRBD1 matching 9 bases. This CDR3 is built from 14 residues. Germline V CDR1 and CDR2: SNHLY, FYNNEI. V lost 7 bases and J lost 5; bases outside the gene matches: 5. In DNA, the CDR3 is TGTGCCAGCAACAGGGGGCGCTTAAATGAAAAACTGTTTTTT. Translation: CASNRGRLNEKLFF.

V is TRBV2 and J is TRBJ2-7; TRBD2 agrees at 13 bases. From germline, CDR1 is SNHLY and CDR2 FYNNEI. The CDR3 loop spans 15 amino acids. The V segment lost 6 bases and the J segment 5 bases; nucleotides outside the gene matches: 7. The CDR3 DNA sequence: TGTGCCAGCAGCGTAATCGGGACTAGCGGGGACGAGCAGTACTTC. This encodes CASSVIGTSGDEQYF.

The rearrangement links TRBV6-1 to TRBJ2-7, with TRBD1 matching 7 bases. Germline V gives CDR1 MNHNS, CDR2 SASEGT. V was pared by 6 bases and J by 2 bases, with 7 bases of the junction left unmatched. The CDR3 contains 14 residues. CDR3 sequence (DNA): TGTGCCAGCAGACCGACAGGGTCTACCTACGAGCAGTACTTC. Protein product: CASRPTGSTYEQYF.

The chain employs TRBV25-1 and TRBJ2-1; possibly TRBD1 for D (5 bases). V dropped 4 bases and J dropped 14 bases, with 15 bases sitting between them. Germline V gene lookup returns CDR1 MGHDK and CDR2 SYGVNS. The CDR3 consists of 12 residues. Written as DNA, the CDR3 is TGTGCCAGCAGTGTTAGGCAGGGAAGTGAGTTCTTC. Residues: CASSVRQGSEFF. The full variable domain, with the rest looked up from reference TRBV25-1 and TRBJ2-1, is EADIYQTPRYLVIGTGKKITLECSQTMGHDKMYWYQQDPGMELHLIHYSYGVNSTEKGDLSSESTVSRIRTEHFPLTLESARPSHTSQYLCASSVRQGSEFFGPGTRLTVL.

The gene calls are TRBV29-1 and TRBJ2-5, with a tentative D call TRBD1 (5 bases). Germline V lookup: CDR1 SQVTM, CDR2 ANQGSEA. V lost 3 bases and J 5 bases, leaving 13 bases between the germline ends. The length of the CDR3 is 13 residues. The CDR3 reads CSVDIGVRETQYF. Here the CDR3 DNA reads TGCAGCGTTGATATAGGGGTACGGGAGACCCAGTACTTC.

The chain uses TRBV28 and TRBJ1-5; 9 bases fit TRBD1. Losses at the gene ends were 5 bases for V and 0 bases for J; bases not matched to a gene: 5. This CDR3 spans 16 amino acids. Looked up from germline, CDR1 is MDHEN and CDR2 is SYDVKM. The CDR3, as DNA: TGTGCCAGCAGTCCGGGGACAGGGTATAGCAATCAGCCCCAGCATTTT. It encodes CASSPGTGYSNQPQHF.

The chain couples TRBV5-6 to TRBJ1-1; perhaps TRBD1 as D (6 bases). From germline, CDR1 is SGHDT and CDR2 YYEEEE. V gave up 0 bases and J gave up 7 bases, with 10 bases separating them. The CDR3 is 13 amino acids. The CDR3 protein is CASSLDRVVEAFF. Here the CDR3 DNA reads TGTGCCAGCAGCTTGGACAGGGTAGTTGAAGCTTTCTTT.

This chain connects TRBV28 to TRBJ1-5; D gene ambiguous. Germline V CDR1 and CDR2: MDHEN, SYDVKM. The CDR3 is 13 residues long. V was clipped by 8 bases and J by 6 bases, with 14 bases between them. The chain's CDR3 is CASRAGNRQPQHF. CDR3 in DNA: TGTGCCAGCCGAGCGGGTAATCGTCAGCCCCAGCATTTT.

The chain has TRBV19 and TRBJ1-3; perhaps TRBD1 as D (5 bases). Trimming removed 3 bases at V and 2 bases at J, with 8 bases between. CDR3 size: 14 residues. Germline lookup yields CDR1 LNHDA and CDR2 SQIVND (reference sequence). The CDR3 spells CASSILTAGNTIYF. CDR3 DNA sequence: TGTGCCAGTAGTATCTTGACAGCTGGAAACACCATATATTTT. The full variable domain, in which reference TRBV19 and TRBJ1-3 provide the parts outside the CDR3, is DGGITQSPKYLFRKEGQNVTLSCEQNLNHDAMYWYRQDPGQGLRLIYYSQIVNDFQKGDIAEGYSVSREKKESFPLTVTSAQKNPTAFYLCASSILTAGNTIYFGEGSWLTVV.

This chain uses TRBV10-2 with TRBJ2-7; 10 bases align to TRBD2. V trimming: 0 bases; J trimming: 4 bases; junction bases outside the gene matches: 3. Germline CDR1 WSHSY, CDR2 SAAADI. CDR3 size: 15 residues. CDR3 in DNA: TGCGCCAGCAGTGAGTCACTAGCGGGATATTACGAGCAGTACTTC. It is translated as CASSESLAGYYEQYF.

This clone was counted at least ten times. The V call is TRBV6-1, the J call TRBJ1-1, with D perhaps TRBD1 (5 bases). Germline CDR1 reads MNHNS; CDR2 reads SASEGT. This CDR3 region has 14 residues. V was trimmed by 2 bases and J by 5 bases, leaving 12 bases between them. The CDR3 nucleotides are TGTGCCAGCAGTGAACCCGGACAACTGACTGAAGCTTTCTTT. Its protein is CASSEPGQLTEAFF.

This CDR3 reads CASSFVGGASGSPYNEQFF. In nucleotides, the CDR3 is TGTGCCAGCAGTTTTGTTGGGGGTGCTAGCGGGAGTCCCTACAATGAGCAGTTCTTC. This rearrangement joins TRBV28 to TRBJ2-1; 10 bases are shared with TRBD2. This CDR3 has 19 amino acids. Germline CDR1 reads MDHEN; CDR2 reads SYDVKM. Trimming took 3 bases from V and 2 from J; bases not matched to a gene: 13.

The table lists this clone with a count of one. This chain joins TRBV25-1 and TRBJ2-7, with D unresolved. The V end was cut by 0 bases, the J end by 3 bases, with 6 bases between. The CDR3 extends over 13 amino acids. CDR1 is MGHDK and CDR2 is SYGVNS in the germline V gene. The chain's CDR3 is CASSEYGRYEQYF. In DNA form, the CDR3 reads TGTGCCAGCAGTGAATATGGCCGCTACGAGCAGTACTTC.

CDR3 DNA: TGTGCCAGCGGAAGGGGCGCAACTAATGAAAAACTGTTTTTT. It codes for CASGRGATNEKLFF. V gene TRBV6-5 combines with J gene TRBJ1-4, with a possible D match to TRBD1 (5 bases). The V end lost 8 bases, the J end lost 0 bases, and 10 bases lay between the germline ends. In germline, CDR1 is MNHEY, CDR2 SVGAGI. The CDR3 has 14 amino acids.

This chain links TRBV6-5 with TRBJ2-7, with a weak D call TRBD2 (5 bases). The V and J ends lost 2 bases and 0 bases respectively, with 11 bases between them. Germline V lookup: CDR1 MNHEY, CDR2 SVGAGI. CDR3 length: 15 amino acids. The CDR3, as DNA: TGTGCCAGCAGTTACGAGGACGGACTCTCCTACGAGCAGTACTTC. Its protein is CASSYEDGLSYEQYF.

The rearrangement links TRBV6-5 to TRBJ2-7; 9 bases map to TRBD2. V lost 8 bases to trimming and J lost 2 bases; unmatched junction nucleotides: 7. CDR3 length: 14 residues. The germline V gene has CDR1 MNHEY and CDR2 SVGAGI. The CDR3 bases are TGTGCCAGCTGCCTGGCGGGAGGGCCCTACGAGCAGTACTTC. Protein product: CASCLAGGPYEQYF.

The V gene is TRBV7-8, the J gene TRBJ2-7, with 14 bases matching TRBD2. Germline V gene lookup returns CDR1 SGHVS and CDR2 FQNEAQ. The CDR3 sequence is 19 residues long. With 0 bases clipped from V and 5 bases from J, the junction kept 12 bases outside the gene matches. Written as DNA, the CDR3 is TGTGCCAGCAGCTTAGCAGTTGTGGGACTAGCGGGAGAAAGCAACGAGCAGTACTTC. Translated, it gives CASSLAVVGLAGESNEQYF. The complete variable domain, with remaining parts taken from reference TRBV7-8 and TRBJ2-7, reads GAGVSQSPRYKVAKRGQDVALRCDPISGHVSLFWYQQALGQGPEFLTYFQNEAQLDKSGLPSDRFFAERPEGSVSTLKIQRTQQEDSAVYLCASSLAVVGLAGESNEQYFGPGTRLTVT.